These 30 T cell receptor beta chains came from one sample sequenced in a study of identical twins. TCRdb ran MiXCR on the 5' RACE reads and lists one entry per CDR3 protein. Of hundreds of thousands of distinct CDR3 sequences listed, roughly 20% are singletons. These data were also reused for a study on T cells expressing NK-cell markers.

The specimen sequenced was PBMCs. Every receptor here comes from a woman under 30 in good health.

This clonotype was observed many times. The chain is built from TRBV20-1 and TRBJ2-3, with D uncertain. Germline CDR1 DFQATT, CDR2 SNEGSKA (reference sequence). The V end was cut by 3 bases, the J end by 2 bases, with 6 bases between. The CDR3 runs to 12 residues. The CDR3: CSASLVTDTQYF. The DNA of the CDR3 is TGCAGTGCTAGTCTTGTCACAGATACGCAGTATTTT.

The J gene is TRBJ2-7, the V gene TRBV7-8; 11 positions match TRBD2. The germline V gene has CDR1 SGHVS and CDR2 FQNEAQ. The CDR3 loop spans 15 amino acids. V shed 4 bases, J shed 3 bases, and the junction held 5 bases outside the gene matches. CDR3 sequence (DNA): TGTGCCAGCAGCTCTCTGACTAGCGGGAACTACGAGCAGTACTTC. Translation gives CASSSLTSGNYEQYF.

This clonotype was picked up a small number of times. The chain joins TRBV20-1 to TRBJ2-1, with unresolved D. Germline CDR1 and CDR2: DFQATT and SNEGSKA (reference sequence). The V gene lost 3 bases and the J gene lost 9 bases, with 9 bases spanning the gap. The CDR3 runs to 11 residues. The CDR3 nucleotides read TGCAGTGCTAGCGGCGGAAGTGAGCAGTTCTTC. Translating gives CSASGGSEQFF.

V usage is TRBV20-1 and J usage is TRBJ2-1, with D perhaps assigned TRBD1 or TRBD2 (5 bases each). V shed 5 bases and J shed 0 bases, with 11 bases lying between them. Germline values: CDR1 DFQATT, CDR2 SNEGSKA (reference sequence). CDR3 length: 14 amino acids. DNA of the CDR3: TGCAGTGCTGCCGTAGGGACCTCCTACAATGAGCAGTTCTTC. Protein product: CSAAVGTSYNEQFF.

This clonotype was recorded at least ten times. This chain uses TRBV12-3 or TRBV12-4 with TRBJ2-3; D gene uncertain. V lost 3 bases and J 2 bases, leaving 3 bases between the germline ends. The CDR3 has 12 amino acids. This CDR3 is CASSFVTDTQYF. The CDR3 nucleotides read TGTGCCAGCAGTTTCGTCACAGATACGCAGTATTTT.

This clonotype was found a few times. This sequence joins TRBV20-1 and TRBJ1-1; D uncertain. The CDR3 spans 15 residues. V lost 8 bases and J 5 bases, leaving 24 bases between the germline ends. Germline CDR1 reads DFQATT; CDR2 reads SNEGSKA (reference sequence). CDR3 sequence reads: CSHSPGRLSGTEAFF. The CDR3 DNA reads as TGCAGTCACAGCCCTGGCCGGTTAAGTGGTACTGAAGCTTTCTTT.

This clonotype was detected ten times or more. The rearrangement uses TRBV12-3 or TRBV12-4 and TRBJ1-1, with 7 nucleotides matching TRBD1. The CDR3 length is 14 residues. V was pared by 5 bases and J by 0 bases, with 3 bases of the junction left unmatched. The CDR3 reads CASSQTGLNTEAFF. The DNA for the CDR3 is TGTGCCAGCAGTCAGACAGGGCTGAACACTGAAGCTTTCTTT.

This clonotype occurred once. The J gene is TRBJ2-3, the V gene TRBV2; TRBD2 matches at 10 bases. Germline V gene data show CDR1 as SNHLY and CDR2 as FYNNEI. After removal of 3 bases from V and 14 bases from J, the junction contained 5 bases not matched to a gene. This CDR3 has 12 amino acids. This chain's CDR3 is CASSDTSGDSYF. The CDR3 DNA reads TGTGCCAGCAGTGATACTAGCGGGGACTCGTATTTT. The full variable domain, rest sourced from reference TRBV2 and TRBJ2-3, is EPEVTQTPSHQVTQMGQEVILRCVPISNHLYFYWYRQILGQKVEFLVSFYNNEISEKSEIFDDQFSVERPDGSNFTLKIRSTKLEDSAMYFCASSDTSGDSYFGPGTRLTVL.

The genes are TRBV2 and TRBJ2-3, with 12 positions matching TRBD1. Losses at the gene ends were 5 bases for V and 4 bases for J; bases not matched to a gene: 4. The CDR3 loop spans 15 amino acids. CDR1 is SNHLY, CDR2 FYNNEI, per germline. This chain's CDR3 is CASSRDRGRPDTQYF. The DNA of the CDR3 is TGTGCCAGCAGTCGGGACAGGGGGCGCCCAGATACGCAGTATTTT.

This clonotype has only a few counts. CDR3 residues: CAIRKDGQNTEAFF. The CDR3 region has the DNA TGTGCCATCAGGAAGGACGGCCAAAACACTGAAGCTTTCTTT. The genes are TRBV10-3 and TRBJ1-1; D gene unclear. The CDR3 consists of 14 residues. V lost 6 bases, J lost 2 bases, and 13 bases lay in between. From germline, CDR1 is ENHRY and CDR2 SYGVKD.

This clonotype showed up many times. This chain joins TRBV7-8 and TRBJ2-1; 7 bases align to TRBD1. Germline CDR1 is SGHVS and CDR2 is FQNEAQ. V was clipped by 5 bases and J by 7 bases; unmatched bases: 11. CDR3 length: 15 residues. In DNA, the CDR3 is TGTGCCAGCAGCATTCGACAGGGTCCCTCGAATGAGCAGTTCTTC. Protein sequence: CASSIRQGPSNEQFF.

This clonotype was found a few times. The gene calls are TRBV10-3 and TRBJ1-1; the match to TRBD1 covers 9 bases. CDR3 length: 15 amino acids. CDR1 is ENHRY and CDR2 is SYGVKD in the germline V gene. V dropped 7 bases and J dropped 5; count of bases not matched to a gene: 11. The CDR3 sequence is CAINPRPGTGTEAFF. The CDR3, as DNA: TGTGCCATCAATCCTCGTCCCGGGACAGGGACTGAAGCTTTCTTT.

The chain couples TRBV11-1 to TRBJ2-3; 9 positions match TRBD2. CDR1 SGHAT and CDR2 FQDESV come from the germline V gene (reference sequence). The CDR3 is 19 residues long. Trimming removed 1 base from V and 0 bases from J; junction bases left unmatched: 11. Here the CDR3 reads CASSLEGGTSQRSTDTQYF. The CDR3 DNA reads TGTGCCAGCAGCTTAGAGGGCGGGACTAGCCAACGAAGCACAGATACGCAGTATTTT.

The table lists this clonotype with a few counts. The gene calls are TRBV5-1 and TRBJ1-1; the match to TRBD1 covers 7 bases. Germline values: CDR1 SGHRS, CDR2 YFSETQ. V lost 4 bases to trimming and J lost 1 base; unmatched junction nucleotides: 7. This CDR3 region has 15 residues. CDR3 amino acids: CASSLRTGPNTEAFF. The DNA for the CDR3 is TGCGCCAGCAGCCTCAGGACAGGACCGAACACTGAAGCTTTCTTT.

The CDR3 DNA reads as TGTGCCAGCAGCCCTCCACTGCACGACACTGAAGCTTTCTTT. This encodes CASSPPLHDTEAFF. This chain links TRBV7-9 with TRBJ1-1; no definite D call. The CDR3 extends over 14 amino acids. CDR1 is SEHNR, CDR2 FQNEAQ, per germline (reference sequence). The V and J ends lost 5 bases and 3 bases respectively, with 13 bases between them.

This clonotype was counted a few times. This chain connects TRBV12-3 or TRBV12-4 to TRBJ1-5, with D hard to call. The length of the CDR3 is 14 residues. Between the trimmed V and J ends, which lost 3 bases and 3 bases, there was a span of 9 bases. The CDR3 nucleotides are TGTGCCAGCAGTTTGAGACGGAACAATCAGCCCCAGCATTTT. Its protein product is CASSLRRNNQPQHF.

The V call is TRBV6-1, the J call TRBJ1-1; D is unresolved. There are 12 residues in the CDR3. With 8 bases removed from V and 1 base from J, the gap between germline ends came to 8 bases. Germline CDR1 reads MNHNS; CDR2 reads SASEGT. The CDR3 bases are TGTGCCAGCGGGCAGCCGAACACTGAAGCTTTCTTT. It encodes CASGQPNTEAFF.

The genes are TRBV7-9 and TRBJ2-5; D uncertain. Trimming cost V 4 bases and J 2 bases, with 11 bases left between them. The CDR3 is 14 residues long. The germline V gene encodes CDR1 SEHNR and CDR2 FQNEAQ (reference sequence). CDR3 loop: CASSSGRQQETQYF. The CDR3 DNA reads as TGTGCCAGCAGCTCAGGCAGGCAACAAGAGACCCAGTACTTC.

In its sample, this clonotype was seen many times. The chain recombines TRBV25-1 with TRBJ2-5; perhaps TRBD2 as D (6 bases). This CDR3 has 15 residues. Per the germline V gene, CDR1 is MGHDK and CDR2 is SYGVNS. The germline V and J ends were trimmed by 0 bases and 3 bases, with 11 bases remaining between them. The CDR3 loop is CASSEYGTAKETQYF. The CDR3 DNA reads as TGTGCCAGCAGTGAATACGGGACTGCTAAAGAGACCCAGTACTTC.

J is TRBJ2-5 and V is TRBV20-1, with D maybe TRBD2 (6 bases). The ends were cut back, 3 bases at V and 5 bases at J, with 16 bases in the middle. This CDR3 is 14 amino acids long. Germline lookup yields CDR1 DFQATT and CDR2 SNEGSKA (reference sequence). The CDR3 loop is CSASLQEGRETQYF. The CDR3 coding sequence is TGCAGTGCTAGTTTACAGGAGGGGAGGGAGACCCAGTACTTC.

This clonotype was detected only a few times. In nucleotides, the CDR3 is TGCGCCAGCAGCCACGCCCGCGGGACTAGCGGGTCCTCCTACGAGCAGTACTTC. Translation gives CASSHARGTSGSSYEQYF. This chain joins TRBV4-3 and TRBJ2-7, with 12 bases identical to TRBD2. The CDR3 is 18 residues long. The V and J ends lost 3 bases and 0 bases, in that order; junction bases with no gene match: 9. CDR1 LGHNA and CDR2 YSLEER come from the germline V gene.

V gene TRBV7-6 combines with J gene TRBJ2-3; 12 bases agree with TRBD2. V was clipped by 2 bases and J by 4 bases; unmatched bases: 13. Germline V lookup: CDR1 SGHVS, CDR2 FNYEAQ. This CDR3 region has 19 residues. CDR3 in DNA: TGTGCCAGCAGCTTAAGACTAGCGGGAGTCTCTGGGTTGTCAGATACGCAGTATTTT. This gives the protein CASSLRLAGVSGLSDTQYF. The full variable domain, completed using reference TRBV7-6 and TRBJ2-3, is GAGVSQSPRYKVTKRGQDVALRCDPISGHVSLYWYRQALGQGPEFLTYFNYEAQQDKSGLPNDRFSAERPEGSISTLTIQRTEQRDSAMYRCASSLRLAGVSGLSDTQYFGPGTRLTVL.

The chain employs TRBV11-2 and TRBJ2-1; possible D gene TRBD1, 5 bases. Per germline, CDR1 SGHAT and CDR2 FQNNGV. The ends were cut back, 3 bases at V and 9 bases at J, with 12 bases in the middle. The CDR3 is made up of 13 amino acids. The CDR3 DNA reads TGTGCCAGCAGCTTTGGGCCTCAGGGTGAGCAGTTCTTC. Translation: CASSFGPQGEQFF.

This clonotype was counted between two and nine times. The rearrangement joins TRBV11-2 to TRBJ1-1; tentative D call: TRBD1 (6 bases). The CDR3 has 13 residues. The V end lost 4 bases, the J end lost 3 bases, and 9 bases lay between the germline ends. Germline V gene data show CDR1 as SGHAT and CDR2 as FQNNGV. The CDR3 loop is CASSSTGHTEAFF. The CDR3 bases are TGTGCCAGCAGCTCGACAGGCCACACTGAAGCTTTCTTT.

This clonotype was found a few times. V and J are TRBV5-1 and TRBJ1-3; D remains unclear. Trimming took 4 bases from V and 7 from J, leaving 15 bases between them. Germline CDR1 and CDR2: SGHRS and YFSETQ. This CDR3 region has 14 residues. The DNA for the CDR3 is TGCGCCAGCAGCCCTGGGCCTAGTGGGAACACCATATATTTT. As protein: CASSPGPSGNTIYF.

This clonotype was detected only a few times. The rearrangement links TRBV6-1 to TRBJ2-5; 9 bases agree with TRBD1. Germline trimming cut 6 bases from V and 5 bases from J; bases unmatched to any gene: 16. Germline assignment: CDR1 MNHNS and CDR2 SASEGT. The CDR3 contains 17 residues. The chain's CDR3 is CASSITGGAIYGETQYF. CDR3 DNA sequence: TGTGCCAGCAGCATAACAGGGGGCGCAATCTACGGGGAGACCCAGTACTTC.

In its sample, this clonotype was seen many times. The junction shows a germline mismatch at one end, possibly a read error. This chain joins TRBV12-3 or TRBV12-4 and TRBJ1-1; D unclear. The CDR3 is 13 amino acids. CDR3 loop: CASSPTRNTEAFF. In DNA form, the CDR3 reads TGCGCCAGCAGCCCGACCAGGAACACTGAAGCTTTCTTT.

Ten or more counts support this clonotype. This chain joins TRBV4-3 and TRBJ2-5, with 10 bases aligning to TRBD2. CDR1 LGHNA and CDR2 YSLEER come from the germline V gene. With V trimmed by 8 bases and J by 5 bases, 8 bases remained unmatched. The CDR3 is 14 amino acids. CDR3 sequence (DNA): TGCGCCAGCTCGCCTAGGGGACTAGCGGAGACCCAGTACTTC. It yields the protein CASSPRGLAETQYF.

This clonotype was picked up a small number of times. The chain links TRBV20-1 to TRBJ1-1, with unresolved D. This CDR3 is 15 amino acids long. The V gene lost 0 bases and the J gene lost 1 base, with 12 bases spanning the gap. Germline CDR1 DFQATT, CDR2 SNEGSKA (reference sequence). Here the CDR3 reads CSARDFKQKNTEAFF. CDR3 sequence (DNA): TGCAGTGCTAGAGATTTTAAACAGAAGAACACTGAAGCTTTCTTT.

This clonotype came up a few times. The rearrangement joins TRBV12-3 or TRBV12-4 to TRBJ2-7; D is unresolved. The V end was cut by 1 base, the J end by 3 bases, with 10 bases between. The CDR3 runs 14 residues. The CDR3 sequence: CASSLGVGYYEQYF. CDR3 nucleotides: TGTGCCAGCAGTTTAGGGGTCGGATACTACGAGCAGTACTTC.